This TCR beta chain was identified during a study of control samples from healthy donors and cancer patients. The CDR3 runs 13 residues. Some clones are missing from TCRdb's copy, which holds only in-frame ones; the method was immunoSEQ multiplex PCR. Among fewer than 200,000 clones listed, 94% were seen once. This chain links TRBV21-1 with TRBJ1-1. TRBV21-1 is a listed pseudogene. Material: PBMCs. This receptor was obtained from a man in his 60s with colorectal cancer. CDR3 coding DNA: TGTGCCAGCAGCAAGAAGGGAGGAACTGAAGCTTTCTTT. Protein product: CASSKKGGTEAFF.